Listed here are 7 T cell receptor beta chains from one sample, sequenced in a study of beta chain features in type 1 diabetes. The entirety of the isolated RNA underwent reverse transcription, so expressed TCRB transcripts were sequenced. Assay used: immunoSEQ multiplex PCR; TCRdb lists only in-frame clones, some missing. The sample comprises just over 450,000 clones, roughly 31% of which are singletons, and about 0.06% rests with the top ten. Sequencing was carried out using naive CD4+ T cells from blood. These receptors all come from a young man in good health.

This clone has just a few counts. This sequence joins TRBV7-8 and TRBJ2-5; 7 bases match TRBD1. The CDR3 has 15 amino acids. The ends lost 6 bases at V and 2 bases at J; junction bases unmatched: 9. Germline values: CDR1 SGHVS, CDR2 FQNEAQ. Written as DNA, the CDR3 is TGTGCCAGCAGTTCAGAAAACAGGGGACAAGAGACCCAGTACTTC. It encodes CASSSENRGQETQYF.

This clone was detected a few times. The junction differs from germline at one of its ends, possibly a read error. The chain carries TRBV7-9 and TRBJ2-3, with D unclear. Germline V gene data show CDR1 as SEHNR and CDR2 as FQNEAQ (reference sequence). The CDR3 length is 11 residues. The CDR3 region has the DNA TGTGCCAGCAGCTTAGGGACGGTGGGAAATTTT. As protein: CASSLGTVGNF.

Turning to this clone: The identical CDR3 is also encoded by other nucleotide sequences in the sample. The chain joins TRBV20-1 to TRBJ2-7; D may match TRBD1 or TRBD2 (5 bases each). Germline loops: CDR1 DFQATT, CDR2 SNEGSKA (reference sequence). The length of the CDR3 is 11 residues. V was shortened by 6 bases and J by 2 bases, with 8 bases between the two germline ends. The CDR3 here is CSARDAYEQYF. The CDR3 region has the DNA TGCAGTGCACGGGACGCCTACGAGCAGTACTTC.

The genes are TRBV7-9 and TRBJ2-3; D gene ambiguous. Germline CDR1 reads SEHNR; CDR2 reads FQNEAQ (reference sequence). The V gene lost 5 bases and the J gene lost 4 bases, with 13 bases spanning the gap. This CDR3 is 14 amino acids long. The CDR3 DNA is TGTGCCAGCAGCCGTATCGGGCTCGCAGATACGCAGTATTTT. It codes for CASSRIGLADTQYF.

This clone came up a few times. This chain joins TRBV30 and TRBJ1-1, with 7 nucleotides matching TRBD1. The length of the CDR3 is 12 residues. Germline values: CDR1 GTSNPN, CDR2 SVGIG (reference sequence). CDR3 sequence reads: CAGDRGDTEAFF. The DNA for the CDR3 is TGTGCGGGGGACAGAGGGGACACTGAAGCTTTCTTT.

This clone was seen more than once but under ten times. V and J are TRBV7-6 and TRBJ2-3, with D maybe TRBD2 (6 bases). Germline V lookup: CDR1 SGHVS, CDR2 FNYEAQ. Trimming left V 2 bases short and J 1 base short, with 10 bases between. The CDR3 is 15 residues long. DNA of the CDR3: TGTGCCAGCAGCTTATGGGGCGGGGGCACAGATACGCAGTATTTT. It codes for CASSLWGGGTDTQYF.

This clone was seen a handful of times. CDR3 sequence reads: CSAGGSGRAYNEQFF. The CDR3 bases are TGCAGCGCTGGGGGTAGCGGGAGGGCCTACAATGAGCAGTTCTTC. This chain connects TRBV29-1 to TRBJ2-1, with 11 nucleotides matching TRBD2. The CDR3 has 15 residues. Germline CDR1 and CDR2: SQVTM and ANQGSEA. Losses at the gene ends were 7 bases for V and 2 bases for J; bases not matched to a gene: 7.